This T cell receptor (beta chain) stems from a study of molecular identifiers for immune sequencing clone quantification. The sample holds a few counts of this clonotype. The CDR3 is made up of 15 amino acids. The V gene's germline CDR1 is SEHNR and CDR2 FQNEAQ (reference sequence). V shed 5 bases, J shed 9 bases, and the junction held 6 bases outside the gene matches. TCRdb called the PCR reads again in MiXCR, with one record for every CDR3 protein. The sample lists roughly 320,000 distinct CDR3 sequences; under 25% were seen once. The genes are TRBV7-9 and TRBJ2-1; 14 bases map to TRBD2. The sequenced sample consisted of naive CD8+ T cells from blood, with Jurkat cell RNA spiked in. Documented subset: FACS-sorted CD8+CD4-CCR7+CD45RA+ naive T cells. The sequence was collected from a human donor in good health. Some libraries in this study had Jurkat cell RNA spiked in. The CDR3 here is CASSGGLAGVSEQFF. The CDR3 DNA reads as TGTGCCAGCAGCGGGGGACTAGCGGGAGTCAGTGAGCAGTTCTTC. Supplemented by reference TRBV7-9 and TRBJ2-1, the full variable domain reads DTGVSQNPRHKITKRGQNVTFRCDPISEHNRLYWYRQTLGQGPEFLTYFQNEAQLEKSRLLSDRFSAERPKGSFSTLEIQRTEQGDSAMYLCASSGGLAGVSEQFFGPGTRLTVL.